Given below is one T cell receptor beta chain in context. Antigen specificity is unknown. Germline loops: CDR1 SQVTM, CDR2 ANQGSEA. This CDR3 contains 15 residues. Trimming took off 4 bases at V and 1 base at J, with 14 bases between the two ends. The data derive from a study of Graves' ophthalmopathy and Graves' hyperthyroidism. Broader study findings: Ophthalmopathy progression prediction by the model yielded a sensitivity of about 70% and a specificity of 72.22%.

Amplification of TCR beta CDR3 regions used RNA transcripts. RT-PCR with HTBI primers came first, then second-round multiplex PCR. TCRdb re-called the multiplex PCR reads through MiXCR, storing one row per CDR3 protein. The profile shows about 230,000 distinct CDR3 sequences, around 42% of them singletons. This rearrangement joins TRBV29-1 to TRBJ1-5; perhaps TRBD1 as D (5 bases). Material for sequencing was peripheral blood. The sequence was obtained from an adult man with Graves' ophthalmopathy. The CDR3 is CSVGGEILSNQPQHF. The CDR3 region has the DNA TGCAGCGTTGGAGGGGAAATATTGAGCAATCAGCCCCAGCATTTT.